A single sample is the source of the 8 T cell receptor beta chains below, sequenced in a study of blood T cell repertoires in COVID-19 (dated by TCRdb to the early 2020s). The method behind the library was the immunoSEQ multiplex PCR assay. TCRdb limited this immuneACCESS table to in-frame rearrangements with V and J called. A share of clones is missing; checked studies link under half to unresolved V genes, and the rest is unexplained. Here the sample has roughly 60,000 clones; approximately 86% occur a single time. Under 8.5% of the sample lies in the top ten. Sequencing was done on a sample of peripheral blood. These receptors all stem from a human donor with active COVID-19. The donor label of this sample is uncertain.

The gene calls are TRBV19 and TRBJ2-2; TRBD1 agrees at 8 bases. After removal of 9 bases from V and 1 base from J, the junction contained 7 bases not matched to a gene. Germline V gene lookup returns CDR1 LNHDA and CDR2 SQIVND (reference sequence). The CDR3 loop spans 15 amino acids. The CDR3 bases are TGTGCCAGCGACCAGGGGGCACTGAACACCGGGGAGCTGTTTTTT. This gives the protein CASDQGALNTGELFF.

V and J are TRBV7-2 and TRBJ2-3, with 14 bases aligning to TRBD2. Germline CDR1 SGHTA, CDR2 FQGNSA. The V and J ends lost 5 bases and 4 bases, in that order; junction bases with no gene match: 8. There are 17 residues in the CDR3. CDR3 sequence: CASSPGTSGSGADTQYF. In nucleotides, the CDR3 is TGTGCCAGCAGCCCGGGGACTAGCGGGAGCGGGGCAGATACGCAGTATTTT.

The rearrangement joins TRBV2 to TRBJ1-2, with 7 bases lining up with TRBD1. The length of the CDR3 is 13 residues. The ends lost 6 bases at V and 8 bases at J; junction bases unmatched: 9. The germline gives CDR1 SNHLY, CDR2 FYNNEI. CDR3 loop: CASSLLRTGGYTF. CDR3 nucleotide sequence: TGTGCCAGCAGCCTCCTGCGGACAGGCGGCTACACCTTC.

This chain links TRBV6-5 with TRBJ1-1; a possible D gene is TRBD1 (6 bases). Germline CDR1 reads MNHEY; CDR2 reads SVGAGI. The CDR3 length is 14 residues. The V end was cut by 6 bases, the J end by 0 bases, with 11 bases between. CDR3 residues: CASRSDRLNTEAFF. In DNA form, the CDR3 reads TGTGCCAGCAGATCCGACAGGTTGAACACTGAAGCTTTCTTT.

V and J are TRBV10-2 and TRBJ2-6; 7 positions agree with TRBD1. Trimming at V came to 4 bases and at J to 0 bases, leaving 12 bases not matched to a gene. The CDR3 is 19 residues long. Looked up from germline, CDR1 is WSHSY and CDR2 is SAAADI. The CDR3 reads CASSGIWGQINSGANVLTF. In nucleotides, the CDR3 is TGCGCCAGCAGTGGGATATGGGGACAGATAAACTCTGGGGCCAACGTCCTGACTTTC.

V and J are TRBV18 and TRBJ1-5, with unresolved D. The CDR3 consists of 14 residues. Germline V gene data show CDR1 as KGHSH and CDR2 as LQKENI. V gave up 2 bases and J gave up 8 bases, with 13 bases separating them. This CDR3 reads CASSPLRGDEPQHF. In nucleotides, the CDR3 is TGTGCCAGCTCACCATTACGAGGAGATGAGCCCCAGCATTTT.

The gene calls are TRBV19 and TRBJ1-1; perhaps TRBD1 as D (5 bases). CDR1 and CDR2 from the germline V gene are LNHDA and SQIVND (reference sequence). The CDR3 is 14 residues long. Between the trimmed V and J ends, which lost 2 bases and 0 bases, there was a span of 7 bases. DNA for the CDR3: TGTGCCAGTAGTATAAGACAGATGAACACTGAAGCTTTCTTT. Translated, it gives CASSIRQMNTEAFF.

The chain is built from TRBV14 and TRBJ1-1, with TRBD1 identical over 7 bases. CDR1 and CDR2 (germline): SGHDN, FVKESK. The V gene end was trimmed by 5 bases and the J gene end by 4 bases; junction bases not matched to a gene: 10. The CDR3 totals 15 residues. The chain's CDR3 is CASSAQSGGVTEAFF. DNA for the CDR3: TGTGCCAGCAGCGCACAGTCAGGGGGTGTCACTGAAGCTTTCTTT.